This passage covers 17 T cell receptor beta chains from one sample sequenced in a study of human T cells and chemical hapten exposure (dated by TCRdb to about 2021). Libraries were prepared through RACE. The run used a NextSeq 500. TCRdb handled the public reads itself, with Q25 trimming in fastp and clone calling in MiXCR, and kept productive beta chains. Each CDR3 protein gets just one entry, which takes the most common genes and DNA from the rows behind it. Recorded for this sample are about 96,000 distinct CDR3 sequences; about 9.3% of them occurred a single time. The ten largest make up 2% to 2.5% of the sample. In the paper's terms, the time point label means: patch test 2, 6 weeks after DPC sensitization. Per the publication, the treatment or condition label means: therapeutic diphenylcyclopropenone sensitization with weekly scalp DPC. Sequencing used whole blood, obtained in connection with sensitization to the hapten diphenylcyclopropenone (DPC). These receptors originate from a woman aged 40 to 50 with alopecia areata. Some clones in this sample may be carry-over from other donors' samples.

The V gene is TRBV19, the J gene TRBJ2-3; 7 bases agree with TRBD2. The V gene's germline CDR1 is LNHDA and CDR2 SQIVND (reference sequence). V was pared by 1 base and J by 6 bases, with 4 bases of the junction left unmatched. The CDR3 sequence is 14 residues long. CDR3 nucleotide sequence: TGTGCCAGTAGTATAGCGGGAGGAATGGATACGCAGTATTTT. It is translated as CASSIAGGMDTQYF.

This clonotype has at least ten counts. V and J are TRBV20-1 and TRBJ2-3, with D perhaps matching TRBD1 (6 bases). This CDR3 comprises 12 residues. Deletions cut 1 base from V and 7 bases from J, with 9 bases between. Germline CDR1 reads DFQATT; CDR2 reads SNEGSKA (reference sequence). CDR3 sequence: CSARGTANTQYF. Here the CDR3 DNA reads TGCAGTGCTAGAGGGACAGCCAATACGCAGTATTTT.

This clonotype was seen many times. The chain uses TRBV25-1 and TRBJ2-2; D uncertain. CDR1 and CDR2 (germline): MGHDK, SYGVNS. This CDR3 has 16 residues. V was clipped by 2 bases and J by 0 bases, with 10 bases between them. CDR3: CASSEIVPANTGELFF. The CDR3 nucleotides read TGTGCCAGCAGTGAAATAGTGCCCGCGAACACCGGGGAGCTGTTTTTT.

This clonotype was recorded many times. This chain links TRBV11-1 with TRBJ1-1; possible D gene TRBD1, 5 bases. This CDR3 comprises 13 residues. CDR1 and CDR2 from the germline V gene are SGHAT and FQDESV (reference sequence). V dropped 8 bases and J dropped 2 bases, with 12 bases sitting between them. CDR3 sequence (DNA): TGTGCCAGCTCGTCACAGGTAAACACTGAAGCTTTCTTT. As protein: CASSSQVNTEAFF.

This chain's CDR3 is CASSAQGSGELFF. The CDR3 DNA sequence: TGTGCCAGCTCTGCCCAGGGGAGCGGGGAGCTGTTTTTT. The chain couples TRBV6-2 or TRBV6-3 to TRBJ2-2; a possible D gene is TRBD1 (6 bases). This CDR3 has 13 amino acids. Germline-derived CDR1 and CDR2 are MNHEY and SVGEGT. The V end was cut by 8 bases, the J end by 7 bases, with 14 bases between.

This clonotype has only one observation. This chain links TRBV19 with TRBJ2-1; D remains unclear. CDR3 length: 14 residues. CDR1 and CDR2 from the germline V gene are LNHDA and SQIVND (reference sequence). The ends were cut back, 6 bases at V and 0 bases at J, with 9 bases in the middle. The CDR3 DNA is TGTGCCAGTAGAAAGCTGGGCTCCTACAATGAGCAGTTCTTC. It codes for CASRKLGSYNEQFF.

This clonotype was observed once. The rearrangement joins TRBV28 to TRBJ1-1, with TRBD1 as a possible D gene (5 bases). V lost 6 bases and J lost 5, with 13 bases in between. CDR1 MDHEN and CDR2 SYDVKM come from the germline V gene. CDR3 length: 13 residues. CDR3 coding DNA: TGTGCCAGCAGCCCAAGGGGTAGGACTGAAGCTTTCTTT. Its translation: CASSPRGRTEAFF.

This clonotype was counted only a few times. This rearrangement joins TRBV5-1 to TRBJ1-1; TRBD1 matches at 9 bases. Germline CDR1 and CDR2: SGHRS and YFSETQ. Trimming took 5 bases from V and 4 from J; bases not matched to a gene: 3. The CDR3 is made up of 13 amino acids. The CDR3 loop is CASSGQGFTEAFF. The CDR3, as DNA: TGCGCCAGCAGTGGACAGGGGTTCACTGAAGCTTTCTTT.

This clonotype appeared a few times. V gene TRBV7-2 combines with J gene TRBJ1-1, with a possible D match to TRBD1 (5 bases). Germline lookup yields CDR1 SGHTA and CDR2 FQGNSA. The CDR3 has 12 residues. V lost 6 bases and J 9 bases, leaving 14 bases between the germline ends. CDR3 sequence: CASSSQGSKAFF. CDR3 bases: TGTGCCAGCAGTTCCCAGGGAAGTAAAGCTTTCTTT.

This clonotype was observed at least ten times. The chain employs TRBV29-1 and TRBJ2-1, with 7 nucleotides matching TRBD2. Germline-derived CDR1 and CDR2 are SQVTM and ANQGSEA. There are 14 residues in the CDR3. With V trimmed by 7 bases and J by 6 bases, 12 bases remained unmatched. The CDR3 bases are TGCAGCGCCAGCCCTAGCGGACCCCTCAATGAGCAGTTCTTC. It encodes CSASPSGPLNEQFF.

The gene calls are TRBV9 and TRBJ2-2, with a weak D call TRBD1 (6 bases). The length of the CDR3 is 13 residues. Germline CDR1 and CDR2: SGDLS and YYNGEE. The V end was cut by 0 bases, the J end by 7 bases, with 7 bases between. In nucleotides, the CDR3 is TGTGCCAGCAGCGTAGCAGGGGACGGGGAGCTGTTTTTT. It codes for CASSVAGDGELFF.

This clonotype was picked up many times. The rearrangement links TRBV5-1 to TRBJ2-2, with 7 bases matching TRBD1. This CDR3 contains 14 residues. Germline loops: CDR1 SGHRS, CDR2 YFSETQ. The V segment lost 5 bases and the J segment 6 bases; nucleotides outside the gene matches: 7. The CDR3 sequence: CASRRQGRAGELFF. The CDR3 DNA reads as TGCGCCAGCAGACGACAGGGCCGGGCCGGGGAGCTGTTTTTT.

The DNA of the CDR3 is TGTGCCAGCAGCTTAGACCGCTCCTACAATGAGCAGTTCTTC. It specifies CASSLDRSYNEQFF. V and J are TRBV7-2 and TRBJ2-1; unclear D gene. The length of the CDR3 is 14 residues. Germline V gives CDR1 SGHTA, CDR2 FQGNSA. Trimming removed 1 base from V and 0 bases from J, with 4 bases in between.

The chain couples TRBV20-1 to TRBJ1-1; D call uncertain. V lost 6 bases and J 0 bases, leaving 14 bases between the germline ends. The V gene's germline CDR1 is DFQATT and CDR2 SNEGSKA (reference sequence). The CDR3 covers 14 residues. The DNA of the CDR3 is TGCAGTGCAAAACGTGGAGGGATGAACACTGAAGCTTTCTTT. Its protein product is CSAKRGGMNTEAFF.

This clonotype appeared many times. The chain uses TRBV3-1 and TRBJ2-7; D gene unclear. The CDR3 covers 14 residues. Germline V gene sequence: CDR1 LGHDT, CDR2 YNNKEL (reference sequence). Trimming shortened V by 1 base and J by 2 bases, and 9 bases separated the two germline ends. The CDR3 DNA reads as TGTGCCAGCAGCCAAGGGATGGGTCCCTACGAGCAGTACTTC. This gives the protein CASSQGMGPYEQYF.

This clonotype occurred a few times. The CDR3, as DNA: TGTGCCAGCAGTTTAGCCGGACAGGGGGCCTATGAGCAGTTCTTC. The encoded protein is CASSLAGQGAYEQFF. J is TRBJ2-1 and V is TRBV12-3 or TRBV12-4, with 11 bases aligning to TRBD1. The CDR3 contains 15 residues. Losses at the gene ends were 0 bases for V and 8 bases for J; bases not matched to a gene: 3.

The gene calls are TRBV20-1 and TRBJ2-4; TRBD1 matches at 12 bases. The V and J ends lost 6 bases and 2 bases, in that order; junction bases with no gene match: 11. Germline assignment: CDR1 DFQATT and CDR2 SNEGSKA (reference sequence). The CDR3 spans 17 residues. In DNA, the CDR3 is TGCAGTGCGTCCCGGGACAGGGGGCGGGGAACCAAAAACATTCAGTACTTC. Its translation: CSASRDRGRGTKNIQYF.